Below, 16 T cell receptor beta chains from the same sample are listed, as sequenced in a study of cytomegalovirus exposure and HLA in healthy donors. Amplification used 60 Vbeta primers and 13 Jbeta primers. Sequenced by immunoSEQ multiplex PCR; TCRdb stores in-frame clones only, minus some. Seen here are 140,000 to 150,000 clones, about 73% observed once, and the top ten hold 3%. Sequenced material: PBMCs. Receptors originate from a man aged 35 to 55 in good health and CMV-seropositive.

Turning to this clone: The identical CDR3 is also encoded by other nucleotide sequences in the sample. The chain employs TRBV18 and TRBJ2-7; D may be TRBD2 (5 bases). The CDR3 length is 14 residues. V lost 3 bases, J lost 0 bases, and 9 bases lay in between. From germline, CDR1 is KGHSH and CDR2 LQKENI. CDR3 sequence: CASSPQDYSYEQYF. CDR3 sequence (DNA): TGTGCCAGCTCACCGCAAGACTACTCCTACGAGCAGTACTTC. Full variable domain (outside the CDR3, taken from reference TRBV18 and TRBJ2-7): NAGVMQNPRHLVRRRGQEARLRCSPMKGHSHVYWYRQLPEEGLKFMVYLQKENIIDESGMPKERFSAEFPKEGPSILRIQQVVRGDSAAYFCASSPQDYSYEQYFGPGTRLTVT.

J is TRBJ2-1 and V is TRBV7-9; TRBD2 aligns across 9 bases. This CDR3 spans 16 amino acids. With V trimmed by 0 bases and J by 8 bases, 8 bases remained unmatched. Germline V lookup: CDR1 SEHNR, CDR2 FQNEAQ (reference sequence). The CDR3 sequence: CASSLALSGRTDEQFF. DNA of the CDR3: TGTGCCAGCAGCTTAGCGCTGAGCGGGAGGACAGATGAGCAGTTCTTC.

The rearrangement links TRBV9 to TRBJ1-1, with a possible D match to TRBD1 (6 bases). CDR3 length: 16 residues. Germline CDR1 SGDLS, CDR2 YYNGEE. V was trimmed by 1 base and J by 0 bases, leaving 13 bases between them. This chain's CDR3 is CASSVIGGNMNTEAFF. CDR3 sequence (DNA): TGTGCCAGCAGCGTAATAGGGGGAAACATGAACACTGAAGCTTTCTTT.

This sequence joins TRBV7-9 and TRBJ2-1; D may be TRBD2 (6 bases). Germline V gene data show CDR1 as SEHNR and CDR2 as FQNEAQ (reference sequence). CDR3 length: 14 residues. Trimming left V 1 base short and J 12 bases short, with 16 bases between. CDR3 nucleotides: TGTGCCAGCAGCTTAGGGACTACCCCTTTTGGGCAGTTCTTC. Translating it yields CASSLGTTPFGQFF. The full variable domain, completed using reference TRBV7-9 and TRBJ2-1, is DTGVSQNPRHKITKRGQNVTFRCDPISEHNRLYWYRQTLGQGPEFLTYFQNEAQLEKSRLLSDRFSAERPKGSFSTLEIQRTEQGDSAMYLCASSLGTTPFGQFFGPGTRLTVL.

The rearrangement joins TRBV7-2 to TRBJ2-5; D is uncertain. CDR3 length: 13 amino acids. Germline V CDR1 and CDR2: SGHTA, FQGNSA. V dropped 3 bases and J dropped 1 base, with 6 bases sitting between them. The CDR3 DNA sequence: TGTGCCAGCAGCTTTTCGGTCCAAGAGACCCAGTACTTC. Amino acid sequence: CASSFSVQETQYF.

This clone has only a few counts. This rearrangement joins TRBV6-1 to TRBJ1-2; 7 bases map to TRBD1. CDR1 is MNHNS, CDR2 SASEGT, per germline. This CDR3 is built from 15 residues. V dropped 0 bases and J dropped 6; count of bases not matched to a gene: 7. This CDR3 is CASSEAQGTVNGYTF. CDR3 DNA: TGTGCCAGCAGTGAAGCGCAGGGGACAGTGAATGGCTACACCTTC.

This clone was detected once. CDR3 amino acids: CASSTLGYEQFF. In nucleotides, the CDR3 is TGTGCCAGCAGTACACTAGGGTATGAGCAGTTCTTC. This chain uses TRBV27 with TRBJ2-1, with a possible D match to TRBD2 (5 bases). The CDR3 is made up of 12 amino acids. V dropped 5 bases and J dropped 8 bases, with 10 bases sitting between them. From germline, CDR1 is MNHEY and CDR2 SMNVEV (reference sequence).

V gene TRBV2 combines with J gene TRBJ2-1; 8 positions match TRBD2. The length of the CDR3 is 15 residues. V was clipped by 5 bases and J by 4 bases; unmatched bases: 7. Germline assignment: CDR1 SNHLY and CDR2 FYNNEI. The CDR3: CASSPAGETYNEQFF. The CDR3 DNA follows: TGTGCCAGCAGTCCAGCGGGAGAGACATACAATGAGCAGTTCTTC.

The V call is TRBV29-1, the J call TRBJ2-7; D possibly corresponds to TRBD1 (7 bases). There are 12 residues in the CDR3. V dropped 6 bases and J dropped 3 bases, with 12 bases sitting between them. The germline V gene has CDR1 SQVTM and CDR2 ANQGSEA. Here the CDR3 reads CSVRDSFYEQYF. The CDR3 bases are TGCAGCGTGCGGGACAGCTTCTACGAGCAGTACTTC.

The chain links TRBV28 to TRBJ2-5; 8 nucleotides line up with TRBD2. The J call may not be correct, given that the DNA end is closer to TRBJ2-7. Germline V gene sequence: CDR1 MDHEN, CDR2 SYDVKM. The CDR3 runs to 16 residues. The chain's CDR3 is CASSSLSAGELAEQYF. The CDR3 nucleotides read TGTGCCAGCAGTTCCCTCTCAGCGGGAGAGTTGGCCGAGCAGTACTTC.

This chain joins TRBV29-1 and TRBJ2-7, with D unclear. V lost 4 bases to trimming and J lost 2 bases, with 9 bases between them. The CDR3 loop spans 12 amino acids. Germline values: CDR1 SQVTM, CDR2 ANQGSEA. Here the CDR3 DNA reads TGCAGCGTTGGGTCAGGAACCTACGAGCAGTACTTC. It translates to CSVGSGTYEQYF.

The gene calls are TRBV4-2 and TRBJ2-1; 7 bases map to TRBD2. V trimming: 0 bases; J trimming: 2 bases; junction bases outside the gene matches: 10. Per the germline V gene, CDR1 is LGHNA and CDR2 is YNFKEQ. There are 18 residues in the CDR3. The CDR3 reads CASSQDGGAGFPYNEQFF. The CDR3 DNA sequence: TGTGCCAGCAGCCAAGATGGTGGAGCGGGATTCCCCTACAATGAGCAGTTCTTC.

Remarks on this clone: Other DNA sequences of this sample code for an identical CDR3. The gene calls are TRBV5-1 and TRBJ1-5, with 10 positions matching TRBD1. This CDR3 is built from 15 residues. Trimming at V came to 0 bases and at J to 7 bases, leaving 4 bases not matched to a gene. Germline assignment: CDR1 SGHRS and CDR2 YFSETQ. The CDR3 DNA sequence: TGCGCCAGCAGCTTGGGACAGGGGGCATACCAGCCCCAGCATTTT. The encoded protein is CASSLGQGAYQPQHF. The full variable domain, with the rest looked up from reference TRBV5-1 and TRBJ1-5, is KAGVTQTPRYLIKTRGQQVTLSCSPISGHRSVSWYQQTPGQGLQFLFEYFSETQRNKGNFPGRFSGRQFSNSRSEMNVSTLELGDSALYLCASSLGQGAYQPQHFGDGTRLSIL.

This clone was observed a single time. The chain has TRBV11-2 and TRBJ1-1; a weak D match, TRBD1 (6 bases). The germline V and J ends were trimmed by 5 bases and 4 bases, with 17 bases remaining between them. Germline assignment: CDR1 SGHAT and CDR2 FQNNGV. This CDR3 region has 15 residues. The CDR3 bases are TGTGCCAGCAGCGTTACCACCTCAGGGGCCACTGAAGCTTTCTTT. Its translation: CASSVTTSGATEAFF.

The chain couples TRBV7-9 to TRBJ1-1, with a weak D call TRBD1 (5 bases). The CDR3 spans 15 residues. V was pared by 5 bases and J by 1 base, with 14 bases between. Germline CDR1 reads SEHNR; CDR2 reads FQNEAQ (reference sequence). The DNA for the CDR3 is TGTGCCAGCAGCGGGGCCAACTGGGGGAACACTGAAGCTTTCTTT. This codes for CASSGANWGNTEAFF. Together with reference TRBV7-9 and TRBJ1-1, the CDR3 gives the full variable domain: DTGVSQNPRHKITKRGQNVTFRCDPISEHNRLYWYRQTLGQGPEFLTYFQNEAQLEKSRLLSDRFSAERPKGSFSTLEIQRTEQGDSAMYLCASSGANWGNTEAFFGQGTRLTVV.

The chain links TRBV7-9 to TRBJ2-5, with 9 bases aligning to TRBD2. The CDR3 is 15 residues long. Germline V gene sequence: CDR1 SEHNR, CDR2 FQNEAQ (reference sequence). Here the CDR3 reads CSFARREGGYETQYF. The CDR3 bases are TGTTCCTTTGCGAGGCGGGAGGGCGGATACGAGACCCAGTACTTC.